This TCR beta chain was found in a study of early T cells in non-severe SARS-CoV-2 infection (dated by TCRdb to about 2021). At the level of the whole study: Because TCR sequencing was done on bulk RNA from unsorted whole blood, the alpha and beta chains could not be paired.

As encoded in the germline V gene, CDR1 is MGHRA while CDR2 is YSYEKL. The CDR3 starts with the cysteine, ends with the phenylalanine, and has 15 residues. The CDR3 DNA has 45 bases and is translated from base 1. V is cut back by 1 base and J by 1 base, with 0 bases in the junction unmatched. The study at large found these results: Matching against VDJdb was skewed toward anti-spike CD8 responses, likely underestimated virus-specific expansions, and missed private and CD4 specificities.

This clonotype was counted many times. The clone's antigen remains unknown. Within one base of it there is no much larger clone, and no base qualities were kept. This was a case-control study nested in a cohort of healthcare workers in London, UK, who had nasopharyngeal swab PCR tests and blood samples taken every week. Healthcare workers were recruited during the week of the UK lockdown, between 23 and 31 March 2020, and followed weekly for up to 16 weeks. The library relied on 5' RACE. The sequencer was a NextSeq 500. Unique molecular identifiers were attached to individual cDNA molecules in the TCR library protocol so that sequencing error and PCR bias could be corrected. Both TCR alpha and beta chains were sequenced, and tight co-correlation was observed between alpha and beta sequence abundances in each sample. Turning to the authors' computational methods: Decombinator V4 was used to annotate TCR sequences for V gene, J gene and CDR3. TCRs were defined as expanded if a significant change between any two time points was detected under a Poisson model with p below 0.0001. TCR abundances were normalised to the total number of TCRs sequenced per sample and were expressed as counts per million. TRAV1-2 paired with TRAJ12, TRAJ20 or TRAJ33 defined MAIT TCRs, while TRAV10 paired with TRAJ18 defined iNKT TCRs. VDJdb, accessed on 1 November 2021, was searched for TCRs annotated for CMV, EBV and SARS-CoV-2, and TCRs annotated for more than one antigen were excluded. In TCRdb, the public reads were trimmed at Q25 with fastp and aligned with MiXCR, with productive beta chains retained. Rows matching on CDR3 protein sequence are summarized as one entry with the most common DNA and genes. The V and J calls and clone size come from TCRdb's table, not from the authors' own analysis. The sample records fewer than 85,000 distinct CDR3 sequences, about an eighth of which are singletons. The ten biggest clones cover about 1.5% of the sample.

Sequenced sample: whole blood. The sequence came from an adult who was a healthcare worker with PCR-confirmed SARS-CoV-2 infection or an uninfected control (not recorded which). The rearranged segments are TRBV4-1 and TRBJ1-1, and TRBD1 aligns with 10 junction nucleotides. In nucleotides, the sequence is TGCGCCAGCAGCCAAGGACAGGGGGCGAACACTGAAGCTTTCTTT. Its protein is CASSQGQGANTEAFF.